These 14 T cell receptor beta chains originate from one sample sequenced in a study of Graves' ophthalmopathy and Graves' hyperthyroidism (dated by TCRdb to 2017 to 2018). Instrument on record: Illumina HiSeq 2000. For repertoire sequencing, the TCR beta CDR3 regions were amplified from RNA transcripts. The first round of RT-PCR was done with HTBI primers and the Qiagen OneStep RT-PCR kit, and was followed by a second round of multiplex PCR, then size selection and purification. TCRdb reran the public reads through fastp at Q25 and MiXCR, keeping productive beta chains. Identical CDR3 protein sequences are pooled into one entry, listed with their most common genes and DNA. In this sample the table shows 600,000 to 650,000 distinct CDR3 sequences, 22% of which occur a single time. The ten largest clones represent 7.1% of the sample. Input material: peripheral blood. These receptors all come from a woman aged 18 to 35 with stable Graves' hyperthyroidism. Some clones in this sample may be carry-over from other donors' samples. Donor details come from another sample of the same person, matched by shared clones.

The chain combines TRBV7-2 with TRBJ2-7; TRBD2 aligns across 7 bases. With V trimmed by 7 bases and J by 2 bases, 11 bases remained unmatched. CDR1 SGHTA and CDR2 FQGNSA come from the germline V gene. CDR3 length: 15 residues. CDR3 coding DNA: TGTGCCAGCACCCAGGTGGGGAGGGGCCCCTACGAGCAGTACTTC. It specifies CASTQVGRGPYEQYF.

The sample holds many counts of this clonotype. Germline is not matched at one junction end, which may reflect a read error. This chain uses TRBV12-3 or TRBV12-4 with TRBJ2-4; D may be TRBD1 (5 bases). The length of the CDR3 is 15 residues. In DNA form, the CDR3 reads TGTGCCAGCAGTCCCTTACAGGTAGCCAAAAACATTAAGTACTTC. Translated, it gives CASSPLQVAKNIKYF.

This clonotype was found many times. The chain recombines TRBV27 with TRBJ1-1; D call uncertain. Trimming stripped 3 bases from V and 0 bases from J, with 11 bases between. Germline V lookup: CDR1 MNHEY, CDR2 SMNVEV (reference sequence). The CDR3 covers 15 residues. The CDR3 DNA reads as TGTGCCAGCAGTTTGCGGCCCCAACTGAACACTGAAGCTTTCTTT. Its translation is CASSLRPQLNTEAFF.

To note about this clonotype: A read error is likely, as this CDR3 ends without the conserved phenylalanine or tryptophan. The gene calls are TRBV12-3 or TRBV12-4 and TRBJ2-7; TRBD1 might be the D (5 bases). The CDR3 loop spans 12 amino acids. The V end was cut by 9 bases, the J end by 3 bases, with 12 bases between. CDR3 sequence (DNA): TGTGCCAGTAGGAGACAGTTCTACGAGCAGTACTAC. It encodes CASRRQFYEQYY.

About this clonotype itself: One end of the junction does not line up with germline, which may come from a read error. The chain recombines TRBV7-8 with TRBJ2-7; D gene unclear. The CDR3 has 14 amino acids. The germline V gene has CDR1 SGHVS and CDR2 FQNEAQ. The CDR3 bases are TGTGCCAGCAGCGATCCAAGAATCTCCTACGATCAGTACTTC. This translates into CASSDPRISYDQYF.

The CDR3 DNA follows: TGTGCCAGCAGCTTAATCTGGCAAGAGACCCAGTACTTC. It specifies CASSLIWQETQYF. V gene TRBV7-3 combines with J gene TRBJ2-5, with unresolved D. Between the trimmed V and J ends, which lost 1 base and 2 bases, there was a span of 5 bases. CDR1 and CDR2 (germline): SGHTA, FQGTGA. This CDR3 is 13 amino acids long.

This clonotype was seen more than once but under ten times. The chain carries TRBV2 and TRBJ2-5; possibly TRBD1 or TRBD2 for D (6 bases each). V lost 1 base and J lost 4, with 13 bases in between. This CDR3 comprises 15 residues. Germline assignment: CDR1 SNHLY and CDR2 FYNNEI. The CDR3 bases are TGTGCCAGCAGTGAAGGAGAGGGGGGCGGAGAGACCCAGTACTTC. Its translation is CASSEGEGGGETQYF.

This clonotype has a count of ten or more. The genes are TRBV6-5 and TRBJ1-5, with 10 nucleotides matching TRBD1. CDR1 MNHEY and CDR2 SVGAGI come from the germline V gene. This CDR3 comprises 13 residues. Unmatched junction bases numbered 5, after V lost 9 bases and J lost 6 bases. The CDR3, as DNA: TGTGCCAGTAACCGGGACAGGGGTCAGCCCCAGCATTTT. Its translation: CASNRDRGQPQHF.

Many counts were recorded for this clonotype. The CDR3 spells CASRHGDSLSGNTIYF. The CDR3 nucleotides are TGTGCCAGCAGACATGGGGACAGCCTCTCTGGAAACACCATATATTTT. The J gene is TRBJ1-3, the V gene TRBV13; TRBD1 matches 7 bases. This CDR3 is built from 16 residues. The trim removed 6 bases at V and 0 bases at J, leaving 8 bases unmatched. CDR1 is PRHDT, CDR2 FYEKMQ, per germline (reference sequence).

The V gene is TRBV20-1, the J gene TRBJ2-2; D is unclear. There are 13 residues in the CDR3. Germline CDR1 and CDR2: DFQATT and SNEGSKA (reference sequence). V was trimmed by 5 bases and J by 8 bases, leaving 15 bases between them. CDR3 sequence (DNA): TGCAGTGCTGTGGACCCCCGAAGAGGGGAGCTGTTTTTT. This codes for CSAVDPRRGELFF.

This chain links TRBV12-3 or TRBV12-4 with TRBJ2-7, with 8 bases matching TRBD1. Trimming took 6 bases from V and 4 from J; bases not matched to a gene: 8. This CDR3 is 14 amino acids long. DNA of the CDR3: TGTGCCAGCAGAATCACAGGGGGGATGTACGAGCAGTACTTC. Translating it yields CASRITGGMYEQYF.

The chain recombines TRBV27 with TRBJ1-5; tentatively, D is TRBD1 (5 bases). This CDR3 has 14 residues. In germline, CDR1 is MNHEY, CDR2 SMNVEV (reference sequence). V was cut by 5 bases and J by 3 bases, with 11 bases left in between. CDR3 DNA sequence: TGTGCCAGCAGTCCCCCCGGGACCAATCAGCCCCAGCATTTT. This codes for CASSPPGTNQPQHF.

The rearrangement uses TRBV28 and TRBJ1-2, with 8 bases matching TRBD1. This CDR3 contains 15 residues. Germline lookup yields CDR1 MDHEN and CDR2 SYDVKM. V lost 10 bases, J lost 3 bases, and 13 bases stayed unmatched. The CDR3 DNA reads TGTGCCACCCAGCCAGGGGGCGCGGAGGACTATGGCTACACCTTC. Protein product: CATQPGGAEDYGYTF.

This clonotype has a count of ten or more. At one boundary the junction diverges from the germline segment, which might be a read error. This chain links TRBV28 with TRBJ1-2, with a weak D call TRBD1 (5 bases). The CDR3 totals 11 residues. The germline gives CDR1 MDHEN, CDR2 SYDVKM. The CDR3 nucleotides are TGTGCCAGCAGCCTCGGGCAGGGAAGGGACTTC. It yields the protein CASSLGQGRDF.